Listed below are T cell receptor beta chains from one sample, sequenced in a study of cytomegalovirus exposure and HLA in healthy donors. Measured with immunoSEQ multiplex PCR; TCRdb has only the in-frame clones, and not every one. The sample has about 160,000 clones, about four fifths seen once. Sequenced material: PBMCs. The receptors come from a woman in her thirties in good health and CMV-seropositive. Both conserved end residues are part of each CDR3. A D gene is named only where the DNA matches it firmly. For some rows the clone size is stated as once, few or many, or as a class when expanded; others skip it.

>.|.|TRBV14|TRBJ1-6
TGTGCCAGCAGCCAAGGGCCTAATTCACCCCTCCACTTT
CASSQGPNSPLHF
>.|TRBD1|TRBV6-1|TRBJ2-1
TGTGCCAGCGCAGTCCGGACAGGGGGCTATGGGGAGCAGTTCTTC
CASAVRTGGYGEQFF
>few|.|TRBV29-1|TRBJ2-5
TGCAGCGTTGAAGAGAACAGGCAAGAGACCCAGTACTTC
CSVEENRQETQYF
>.|TRBD1|TRBV7-9|TRBJ1-2
TGTGCCAGCAGCTCGGGACAGGGTTATGGCTACACCTTC
CASSSGQGYGYTF
>.|.|TRBV5-1|TRBJ2-5
TGCGCCAGCAGCCCTGGGCCCCCTCAAGAGACCCAGTACTTC
CASSPGPPQETQYF
>few|.|TRBV7-3|TRBJ2-3
TGTGCCAGCAGCTCAGGGGTGGGTACGCAGTATTTT
CASSSGVGTQYF
>.|.|TRBV7-2|TRBJ2-7
TGTGCCAGCAGCCCGATTGTCAGCGGCTACGAGCAGTACTTC
CASSPIVSGYEQYF
>few|.|TRBV30|TRBJ1-3
TGTGCCTGGAGTTCACTCGGAAACACCATATATTTT
CAWSSLGNTIYF
>.|.|TRBV18|TRBJ2-1
TGTGCCAGCTCACGATCCAGGGTTAACAATGAGCAGTTCTTC
CASSRSRVNNEQFF
>.|TRBD2|TRBV10-3|TRBJ2-7
TGTGCCATCAGTGAGGGGCCGGGACTAGCGTCAAACGAGCAGTACTTC
CAISEGPGLASNEQYF
>.|.|TRBV28|TRBJ1-5
TGTGCCAGCAGACTTCGCCCGGGTTCGCCCCAGCATTTT
CASRLRPGSPQHF
>.|TRBD1|TRBV15|TRBJ2-2
TGTGCCACCAGCAGGACAGGGACCGCTTTTTCCGGGGAGCTGTTTTTT
CATSRTGTAFSGELFF
>.|.|TRBV6-6|TRBJ1-5
TGTGCCAGTAGGGGGTCACGGGCAGGGGACAATCAGCCCCAGCATTTT
CASRGSRAGDNQPQHF
>few|TRBD2|TRBV5-6|TRBJ2-7
TGTGCCAGCAGCCCCACTCGGGGGGGTCACGAGCAGTACTTC
CASSPTRGGHEQYF
>few|TRBD1|TRBV13|TRBJ2-7
TGTGCCAGCAGCCCCGGACAGGAAGGACACTCCTACGAGCAGTACTTC
CASSPGQEGHSYEQYF
>.|TRBD2|TRBV5-4|TRBJ2-3
TGTGCCAGCAGCTTGGTGGGGCGGGGGGGCCAAGATACGCAGTATTTT
CASSLVGRGGQDTQYF
>.|.|TRBV4-3|TRBJ2-3
TGCGCCAGCAGCCAAAGCACCTCAAGGGCAGGGAGGACAGATACGCAGTATTTT
CASSQSTSRAGRTDTQYF
>.|TRBD1|TRBV5-1|TRBJ1-2
TGCGCCAGCAGCTTGACCGGGACAGCAGACTATGGCTACACCTTC
CASSLTGTADYGYTF
>.|.|TRBV5-1|TRBJ1-1
TGCGCCAGCAGCTTGCCCCGCCAGGGCTCTGAAGCTTTCTTT
CASSLPRQGSEAFF
>few|.|TRBV5-5|TRBJ1-4
TGTGCCAGCAACCCATCGCTTGAGAGGCTTGATGAAAAACTGTTTTTT
CASNPSLERLDEKLFF
>many|TRBD1|TRBV7-9|TRBJ1-3
TGTGCCAGCAGCCTCCGACAGGGAGGAACTGGAAACACCATATATTTT
CASSLRQGGTGNTIYF
>few|.|TRBV6-6|TRBJ1-6
TGTGCCAGCAGTTACACGTTAGATAATTCACCCCTCCACTTT
CASSYTLDNSPLHF
>once|TRBD1|TRBV6-1|TRBJ2-2
TGTGCCAGCAGTGAATCCAGGGGGATAAGAACCGGGGAGCTGTTTTTT
CASSESRGIRTGELFF